Listed below are T cell receptor beta chains from one sample, sequenced in a study of beta chain features in type 1 diabetes. Sequenced by immunoSEQ multiplex PCR; TCRdb stores in-frame clones only, minus some. The sample holds about 150,000 clones, approximately 12% seen once. The sequencing sample was made of central memory CD4+ T cells from blood. These receptors all come from a man aged 18 to 30 in good health. The CDR3 runs from the conserved cysteine through the conserved F or W. Each record gives: CDR3 protein, CDR3 length, J gene, clone size, V gene. The size field is filled for only some rows; it gives once, few, many or a size class.

CDR3: CSVRTGGTEAFF
length: 12
J: TRBJ1-1
size: .
V: TRBV29-1

CDR3: CASRPNTGYEQYF
length: 13
J: TRBJ2-7
size: .
V: TRBV2

CDR3: CASSLGPPGRETQYF
length: 15
J: TRBJ2-3
size: .
V: TRBV7-3

CDR3: CASSVGTSGGQETQYF
length: 16
J: TRBJ2-5
size: .
V: TRBV9

CDR3: CATSRPDTGELFF
length: 13
J: TRBJ2-2
size: .
V: TRBV15

CDR3: CASSLGLAGGKTQYF
length: 15
J: TRBJ2-5
size: many
V: TRBV7-2

CDR3: CASSPWTSGSNTQYF
length: 15
J: TRBJ2-3
size: .
V: TRBV7-3

CDR3: CASSQAISSYNEQFF
length: 15
J: TRBJ2-1
size: .
V: TRBV4-3

CDR3: CASSPCYGSGMCTQYF
length: 16
J: TRBJ2-3
size: few
V: TRBV7-8

CDR3: CASSLLMRGEQYF
length: 13
J: TRBJ2-7
size: few
V: TRBV28

CDR3: CASSLSGQGLTDTQYF
length: 16
J: TRBJ2-3
size: .
V: TRBV28

CDR3: CATSRLAGGPNEQFF
length: 15
J: TRBJ2-1
size: .
V: TRBV15

CDR3: CAISEGGSGRSDTQYF
length: 16
J: TRBJ2-3
size: few
V: TRBV10-3

CDR3: CASSQAHRETQYF
length: 13
J: TRBJ2-5
size: many
V: TRBV4-3

CDR3: CASSDDYQETQYF
length: 13
J: TRBJ2-5
size: many
V: TRBV2

CDR3: CAWGTPNQPQHF
length: 12
J: TRBJ1-5
size: few
V: TRBV30

CDR3: CASTSLGGPNEQFF
length: 14
J: TRBJ2-1
size: few
V: TRBV5-1

CDR3: CASSSTGQLQETQYF
length: 15
J: TRBJ2-5
size: few
V: TRBV7-2

CDR3: CASSSTGRSAYEQYF
length: 15
J: TRBJ2-7
size: .
V: TRBV7-2

CDR3: CASSPSGSGTQYF
length: 13
J: TRBJ2-5
size: .
V: TRBV11-2

CDR3: CASSRWQGNEQFF
length: 13
J: TRBJ2-1
size: few
V: TRBV7-2

CDR3: CASSEGTGRLYGYTF
length: 15
J: TRBJ1-2
size: .
V: TRBV2

CDR3: CASSLGGLKYQPQHF
length: 15
J: TRBJ1-5
size: many
V: TRBV7-2

CDR3: CASSLAGTNYGYTF
length: 14
J: TRBJ1-2
size: .
V: TRBV11-2

CDR3: CASSYKLAGGRDIQYF
length: 16
J: TRBJ2-4
size: .
V: TRBV6-6

CDR3: CASSPLQGWDGTEAFF
length: 16
J: TRBJ1-1
size: few
V: TRBV18

CDR3: CASSLDTAGREQYF
length: 14
J: TRBJ2-7
size: few
V: TRBV7-2

CDR3: CSVVPGPGSNQPQHF
length: 15
J: TRBJ1-5
size: many
V: TRBV29-1